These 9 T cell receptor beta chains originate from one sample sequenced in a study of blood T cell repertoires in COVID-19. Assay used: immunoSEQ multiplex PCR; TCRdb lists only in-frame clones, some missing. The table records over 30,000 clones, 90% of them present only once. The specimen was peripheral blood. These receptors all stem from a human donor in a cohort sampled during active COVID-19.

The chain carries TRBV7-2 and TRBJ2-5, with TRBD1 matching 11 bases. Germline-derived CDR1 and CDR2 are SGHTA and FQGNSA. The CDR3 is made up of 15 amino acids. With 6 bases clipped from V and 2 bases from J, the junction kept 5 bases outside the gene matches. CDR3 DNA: TGTGCCAGCAGTCAGGGACAGGGGGAACAAGAGACCCAGTACTTC. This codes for CASSQGQGEQETQYF.

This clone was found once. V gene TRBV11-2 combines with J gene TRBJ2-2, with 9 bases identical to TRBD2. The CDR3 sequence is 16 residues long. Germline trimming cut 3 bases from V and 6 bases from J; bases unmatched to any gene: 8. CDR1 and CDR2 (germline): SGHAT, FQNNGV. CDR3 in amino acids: CASSFGAGGPAGELFF. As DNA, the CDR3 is TGTGCCAGCAGCTTCGGGGCGGGAGGGCCTGCCGGGGAGCTGTTTTTT.

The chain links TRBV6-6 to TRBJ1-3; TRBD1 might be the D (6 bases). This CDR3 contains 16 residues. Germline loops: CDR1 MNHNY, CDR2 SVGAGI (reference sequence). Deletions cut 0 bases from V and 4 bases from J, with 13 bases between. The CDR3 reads CASSYSPGTRGNTIYF. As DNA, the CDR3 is TGTGCCAGCAGTTACTCTCCAGGGACACGCGGAAACACCATATATTTT.

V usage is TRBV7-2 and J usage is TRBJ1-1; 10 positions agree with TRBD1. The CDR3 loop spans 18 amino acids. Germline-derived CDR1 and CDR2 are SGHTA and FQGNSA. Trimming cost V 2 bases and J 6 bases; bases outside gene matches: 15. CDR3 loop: CASSLRVAGDRGTAEAFF. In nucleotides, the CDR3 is TGTGCCAGCAGCTTAAGAGTAGCCGGGGACAGGGGTACGGCTGAAGCTTTCTTT.

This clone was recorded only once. The CDR3 sequence: CASSVTGSRGYF. In nucleotides, the CDR3 is TGTGCCAGCAGCGTGACAGGATCGAGAGGGTACTTC. This rearrangement joins TRBV11-3 to TRBJ2-7, with a weak D call TRBD1 (6 bases). This CDR3 region has 12 residues. The germline gives CDR1 SGHNT, CDR2 YENEEA. Trimming stripped 5 bases from V and 12 bases from J, with 17 bases between.

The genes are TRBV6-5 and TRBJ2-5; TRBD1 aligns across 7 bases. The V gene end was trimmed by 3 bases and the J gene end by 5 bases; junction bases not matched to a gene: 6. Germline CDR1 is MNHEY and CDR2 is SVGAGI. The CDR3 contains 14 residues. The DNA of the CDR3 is TGTGCCAGCAGTTATCCAGGGGGTGGGGAGACCCAGTACTTC. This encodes CASSYPGGGETQYF.

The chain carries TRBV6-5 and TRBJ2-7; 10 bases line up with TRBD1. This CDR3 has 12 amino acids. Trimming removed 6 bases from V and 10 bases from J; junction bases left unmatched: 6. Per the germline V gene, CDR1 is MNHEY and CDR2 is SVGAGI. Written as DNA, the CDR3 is TGTGCCAGCAGGGACGGGACAGGGGAACAGTACTTC. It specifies CASRDGTGEQYF.

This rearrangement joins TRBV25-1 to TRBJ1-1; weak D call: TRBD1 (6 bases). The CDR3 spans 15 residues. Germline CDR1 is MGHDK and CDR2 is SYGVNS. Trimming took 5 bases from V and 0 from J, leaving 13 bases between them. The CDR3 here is CASSRQTGMNTEAFF. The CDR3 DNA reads TGTGCCAGCAGTCGCCAAACAGGGATGAACACTGAAGCTTTCTTT. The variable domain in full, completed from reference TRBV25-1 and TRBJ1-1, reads EADIYQTPRYLVIGTGKKITLECSQTMGHDKMYWYQQDPGMELHLIHYSYGVNSTEKGDLSSESTVSRIRTEHFPLTLESARPSHTSQYLCASSRQTGMNTEAFFGQGTRLTVV.

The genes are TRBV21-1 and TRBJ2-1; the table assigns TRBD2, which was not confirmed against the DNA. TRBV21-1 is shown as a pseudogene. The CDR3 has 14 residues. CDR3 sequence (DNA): TGTGCCAGGGGGGGAGAGAAGCGGTACAATGAGCAGTTCTTC. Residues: CARGGEKRYNEQFF.